A single sample is the source of the 8 T cell receptor beta chains below, sequenced in a study of regulatory T cells in long-lasting Graves disease. TCR beta libraries were built with iRepertoire HTBI primers and Arm-PCR of CDR3 regions. Each CDR3 protein gets one entry after TCRdb re-called the multiplex PCR reads with MiXCR. The sample lists about 340,000 distinct CDR3 sequences; 15% to 20% were seen once. This sample's time point: persistent/refractory GD, antithyroid drugs over 5 years with positive TRAb. After RNA was extracted from PBMCs, the TCR library was made from it. The specimen comprised peripheral blood mononuclear cells (PBMCs), sampled when the disease was refractory, from a patient treated with antithyroid drugs. Receptors were obtained from a female donor with Graves disease.

This clonotype turned up a few times. The V call is TRBV20-1, the J call TRBJ1-5; D perhaps matches TRBD1 (6 bases). Trimming cost V 1 base and J 5 bases, with 15 bases left between them. The CDR3 length is 15 residues. The germline V gene encodes CDR1 DFQATT and CDR2 SNEGSKA (reference sequence). CDR3 bases: TGCAGTGCTAGAGGGGGGCGACAGTACTATCAGCCCCAGCATTTT. Translated: CSARGGRQYYQPQHF.

The chain couples TRBV12-3 or TRBV12-4 to TRBJ2-5; D gene ambiguous. Between the trimmed V and J ends, which lost 3 bases and 1 base, there was a span of 12 bases. CDR3 length: 15 amino acids. In DNA, the CDR3 is TGTGCCAGCAGTTTTGGACGGAGCCTCCAAGAGACCCAGTACTTC. This gives the protein CASSFGRSLQETQYF.

The rearrangement uses TRBV19 and TRBJ2-7; D not resolved. The CDR3 loop spans 13 amino acids. Deletions cut 4 bases from V and 5 bases from J, with 12 bases between. The V gene's germline CDR1 is LNHDA and CDR2 SQIVND (reference sequence). The CDR3: CASSRTIQNEQYF. CDR3 DNA: TGTGCCAGTAGTAGAACAATCCAAAACGAGCAGTACTTC.

The sample holds a few counts of this clonotype. This sequence joins TRBV6-9 and TRBJ1-5; the match to TRBD1 covers 11 bases. CDR1 and CDR2 (germline): MNHGY, SVAAGI. This CDR3 has 18 amino acids. Unmatched junction bases numbered 8, after V lost 4 bases and J lost 0 bases. The CDR3, as DNA: TGTGCCAGCAGTTCGGGACAGGGGGGGATCTATAGCAATCAGCCCCAGCATTTT. Translated: CASSSGQGGIYSNQPQHF.

This clonotype was found once. The chain has TRBV9 and TRBJ1-1; D unresolved. This CDR3 comprises 15 residues. Deletions cut 5 bases from V and 3 bases from J, with 17 bases between. CDR1 SGDLS and CDR2 YYNGEE come from the germline V gene. CDR3: CASSPMGLAHTEAFF. CDR3 DNA: TGTGCCAGCAGTCCCATGGGCCTTGCCCACACTGAAGCTTTCTTT.

This clonotype has only a few counts. The V gene is TRBV20-1, the J gene TRBJ1-2, with 8 nucleotides matching TRBD1. The CDR3 is 13 amino acids. Germline assignment: CDR1 DFQATT and CDR2 SNEGSKA (reference sequence). With V trimmed by 5 bases and J by 2 bases, 4 bases remained unmatched. CDR3 nucleotides: TGCAGTGCTGGATGGACAGGGAACTATGGCTACACCTTC. It specifies CSAGWTGNYGYTF.

This clonotype was detected many times. A read error may produce the germline difference seen at one junction end. V is TRBV7-3 and J is TRBJ2-2; 7 bases are a match to TRBD1. CDR3 size: 15 residues. Per germline, CDR1 SGHTA and CDR2 FQGTGA. CDR3 residues: CASSADRTSTGEMFF. The CDR3 DNA follows: TGTGCCAGCAGCGCGGACAGGACCTCCACCGGGGAGATGTTTTTT.

There are many counts of this clonotype. The chain links TRBV6-1 to TRBJ1-5, with D uncertain. V gave up 7 bases and J gave up 0 bases, with 7 bases separating them. Germline V CDR1 and CDR2: MNHNS, SASEGT. The CDR3 covers 13 residues. The CDR3 reads CASTIYSNQPQHF. The CDR3 DNA reads as TGTGCCAGCACAATATATAGCAATCAGCCCCAGCATTTT.